Following are 9 T cell receptor beta chains from one sample sequenced in a study of regulatory T cells in long-lasting Graves disease. Investigators prepared the TCR beta libraries by applying iRepertoire HTBI primers and Arm-PCR of CDR3 regions. MiXCR was run by TCRdb on the multiplex PCR reads, yielding one entry per CDR3 protein. The sample consists of roughly 500,000 distinct CDR3 sequences, around 20% of them appearing once. Regarding time point: persistent/refractory GD, antithyroid drugs over 5 years with positive TRAb. Isolated PBMC RNA provided the starting material for the TCR library. The sample here was peripheral blood mononuclear cells (PBMCs), taken when the disease was refractory, from a patient treated with antithyroid drugs. The source is a female donor with Graves disease.

Note on this clonotype: It may be a read error: a sequence one base away is much more abundant. The chain is built from TRBV3-1 and TRBJ1-6; D possibly corresponds to TRBD1 (5 bases). Germline CDR1 LGHDT, CDR2 YNNKEL (reference sequence). V lost 4 bases, J lost 9 bases, and 16 bases lay in between. The CDR3 contains 15 residues. CDR3 sequence (DNA): TGTGCCAGCAGCCGACGGGGGGGAACGGGTTCACCCCTCCACTTT. It specifies CASSRRGGTGSPLHF.

Remarks on this clonotype: A much larger clone differs from this one at a single base, so this may be a read error. V and J are TRBV28 and TRBJ1-1; D not certain. From germline, CDR1 is MDHEN and CDR2 SYDVKM. This CDR3 is 14 amino acids long. CDR3 residues: CASSFLGMNIEAFF. CDR3 nucleotide sequence: TGTGCCAGCAGTTTTTTGGGCATGAACATTGAAGCTTTCTTT.

Ten or more counts support this clonotype. The chain links TRBV28 to TRBJ2-7, with 9 bases aligning to TRBD1. This CDR3 contains 14 residues. V gave up 6 bases and J gave up 6 bases; unmatched junction bases: 9. CDR1 is MDHEN and CDR2 is SYDVKM in the germline V gene. CDR3 sequence reads: CASSQGTGNAEQYF. The CDR3 region has the DNA TGTGCCAGCAGCCAAGGGACAGGGAATGCCGAGCAGTACTTC.

This clonotype has only a few counts. The genes are TRBV27 and TRBJ2-7, with a possible D match to TRBD1 (5 bases). The germline V and J ends were trimmed by 5 bases and 5 bases, with 13 bases remaining between them. CDR1 is MNHEY, CDR2 SMNVEV, per germline (reference sequence). The CDR3 runs 13 residues. CDR3 nucleotides: TGTGCCAGCAGTGCAGGGAATTGGGACGAGCAGTACTTC. It yields the protein CASSAGNWDEQYF.

The gene calls are TRBV10-3 and TRBJ2-3; D assignment may be TRBD1 or TRBD2 (6 bases each). The CDR3 consists of 14 residues. Germline CDR1 ENHRY, CDR2 SYGVKD. Trimming removed 9 bases from V and 2 bases from J, with 15 bases in between. The CDR3 DNA sequence: TGTGCCATTGGAACGGGGGCAGTCACAGATACGCAGTATTTT. Translating it yields CAIGTGAVTDTQYF.

V is TRBV3-1 and J is TRBJ2-3; D call uncertain. The CDR3 length is 15 residues. Germline values: CDR1 LGHDT, CDR2 YNNKEL (reference sequence). V gave up 4 bases and J gave up 0 bases, with 11 bases separating them. CDR3 DNA sequence: TGTGCCAGCAGCCCACGGTTCTTAAGCACAGATACGCAGTATTTT. Amino acids: CASSPRFLSTDTQYF.

There are many counts of this clonotype. V usage is TRBV28 and J usage is TRBJ2-1; D may be TRBD2 (7 bases). The germline gives CDR1 MDHEN, CDR2 SYDVKM. The germline V and J ends were trimmed by 5 bases and 3 bases, with 14 bases remaining between them. The CDR3 spans 15 residues. CDR3 coding DNA: TGTGCCAGCAGTGCCGGGGGGCTTAGCTACAATGAGCAGTTCTTC. This gives the protein CASSAGGLSYNEQFF. Complete variable domain (other parts from reference TRBV28 and TRBJ2-1): DVKVTQSSRYLVKRTGEKVFLECVQDMDHENMFWYRQDPGLGLRLIYFSYDVKMKEKGDIPEGYSVSREKKERFSLILESASTNQTSMYLCASSAGGLSYNEQFFGPGTRLTVL.

This clonotype was recorded at least ten times. This chain links TRBV11-2 with TRBJ2-7; 10 nucleotides align to TRBD2. Germline CDR1 SGHAT, CDR2 FQNNGV. The CDR3 sequence is 15 residues long. Trimming took 1 base from V and 3 from J; bases not matched to a gene: 3. CDR3 loop: CASSLVAGGIYEQYF. In DNA form, the CDR3 reads TGTGCCAGCAGCTTAGTAGCGGGAGGAATCTACGAGCAGTACTTC. The full variable domain, with the rest looked up from reference TRBV11-2 and TRBJ2-7, is EAGVAQSPRYKIIEKRQSVAFWCNPISGHATLYWYQQILGQGPKLLIQFQNNGVVDDSQLPKDRFSAERLKGVDSTLKIQPAKLEDSAVYLCASSLVAGGIYEQYFGPGTRLTVT.

The gene calls are TRBV7-2 and TRBJ1-4; maybe TRBD1 (5 bases). Deletions cut 4 bases from V and 5 bases from J, with 11 bases between. Germline CDR1 reads SGHTA; CDR2 reads FQGNSA. This CDR3 has 14 amino acids. The DNA for the CDR3 is TGTGCCAGCAGCTGGGACGGTCGAAATGAAAAACTGTTTTTT. Its translation is CASSWDGRNEKLFF.